A selection of T cell receptor beta chains follows, all from one sample in a study of a mutant IDH1 vaccine in newly diagnosed glioma. The table came from immunoSEQ multiplex PCR; TCRdb's copy has only in-frame clones and leaves some out. The sample records tens of thousands of clones, roughly 71% being singletons. These TCRs' antigens remain unknown. The input for sequencing was PBMCs, taken from a glioma patient whose treatment included an IDH1 peptide vaccine. These receptors originate from a man aged 45-60 years with glioma. Both conserved end residues are part of each CDR3. D genes are given only for firm matches. The size of a clone is reported for some rows only, either as once, few or many, or as a class for expanded clones.

d_gene	v_gene	abundance	j_gene	CDR3aa	CDR3nt
TRBD1	TRBV15	few	TRBJ2-6	CATSETGPNVLTF	TGTGCCACCAGCGAGACAGGGCCCAACGTCCTGACTTTC
.	TRBV5-6	.	TRBJ1-2	CASSLPWQEGYGYTF	TGTGCCAGCAGCTTACCGTGGCAGGAAGGGTATGGCTACACCTTC
.	TRBV7-2	.	TRBJ2-3	CAGARGTFSTDTQYF	TGTGCCGGGGCCAGGGGAACCTTTAGCACAGATACGCAGTATTTT
.	TRBV10-3	once	TRBJ1-1	CAISPTENTEAFF	TGTGCCATCAGCCCGACAGAGAACACTGAAGCTTTCTTT
.	TRBV4-2	once	TRBJ2-6	CASSLHQLGANVLTF	TGTGCCAGCAGCCTTCACCAGCTTGGGGCCAACGTCCTGACTTTC
.	TRBV2	.	TRBJ2-5	CASLRTYQETQYF	TGTGCCAGCCTTAGGACCTACCAAGAGACCCAGTACTTC
.	TRBV7-9	.	TRBJ1-1	CASTPLGNTEAFF	TGTGCCAGCACCCCGTTAGGGAACACTGAAGCTTTCTTT
TRBD1	TRBV29-1	.	TRBJ1-4	CSALDRSNEKLFF	TGCAGCGCTCTGGACAGGTCCAATGAAAAACTGTTTTTT
.	TRBV5-1	once	TRBJ1-1	CASSLGARGDTEAFF	TGCGCCAGCAGCTTAGGGGCACGAGGGGACACTGAAGCTTTCTTT
.	TRBV7-3	.	TRBJ2-2	CASSLRGVGGGELFF	TGTGCCAGCAGCTTAAGAGGGGTCGGAGGCGGGGAGCTGTTTTTT
TRBD1	TRBV4-1	.	TRBJ2-7	CASSQDWSGGELVYEQYF	TGCGCCAGCAGCCAAGATTGGTCAGGGGGCGAGCTGGTCTACGAGCAGTACTTC
.	TRBV18	.	TRBJ2-7	CASSEGQSYEQYF	TGTGCCAGCTCGGAGGGACAGTCCTACGAGCAGTACTTC
.	TRBV5-1	few	TRBJ1-4	CASSPGATTNEKLFF	TGCGCCAGCAGCCCCGGGGCTACAACTAATGAAAAACTGTTTTTT
.	TRBV7-2	.	TRBJ2-2	CASSLGRARNTGELFF	TGTGCCAGCAGCTTAGGAAGGGCGCGGAACACCGGGGAGCTGTTTTTT
.	TRBV5-1	.	TRBJ2-7	CASSFDGSYEQYF	TGCGCCAGCAGCTTTGACGGTTCCTACGAGCAGTACTTC
.	TRBV14	.	TRBJ1-6	CASSQGTPGSPLHF	TGTGCCAGCAGCCAAGGGACGCCGGGTTCACCCCTCCACTTT
TRBD1	TRBV7-6	.	TRBJ2-5	CASSLRTGQETQYF	TGTGCCAGCAGCTTAAGGACAGGTCAAGAGACCCAGTACTTC
.	TRBV6-1	.	TRBJ1-1	CASKHPAGVEAFF	TGTGCCAGCAAACACCCGGCGGGTGTTGAAGCTTTCTTT
.	TRBV29-1	once	TRBJ1-2	CSVGEGNYGYTF	TGCAGCGTTGGGGAAGGGAACTATGGCTACACCTTC
.	TRBV11-2	.	TRBJ2-7	CASSLDYGQSYEQYF	TGTGCCAGCAGCTTAGATTACGGACAGTCCTACGAGCAGTACTTC
.	TRBV25-1	.	TRBJ1-3	CASSLGNTIYF	TGTGCCAGCAGCCTAGGAAACACCATATATTTT
.	TRBV4-2	few	TRBJ1-1	CASSAQLNTEAFF	TGTGCCAGCAGTGCACAGTTGAACACTGAAGCTTTCTTT
TRBD1	TRBV7-3	few	TRBJ1-1	CASSSTGQGTEAFF	TGTGCCAGCAGCAGCACCGGACAGGGAACTGAAGCTTTCTTT
TRBD1	TRBV7-2	.	TRBJ2-5	CASSRDRQETQYF	TGTGCCAGCAGCCGGGACAGGCAAGAGACCCAGTACTTC
TRBD1	TRBV16	once	TRBJ1-4	CASSQLQGGEKLFF	TGTGCCAGCAGCCAATTACAGGGGGGAGAAAAACTGTTTTTT
.	TRBV27	.	TRBJ2-5	CASKGGGRETQYF	TGTGCCAGCAAAGGGGGGGGGCGTGAGACCCAGTACTTC
.	TRBV5-5	.	TRBJ1-4	CASSPTGLNEKLFF	TGTGCCAGCAGCCCAACAGGGCTGAATGAAAAACTGTTTTTT
.	TRBV5-1	.	TRBJ1-2	CASSSVGGNYGYTF	TGCGCCAGCAGCTCGGTTGGGGGGAACTATGGCTACACCTTC
.	TRBV6-1	.	TRBJ2-7	CASSEAGGGSYEQYF	TGTGCCAGCAGTGAAGCGGGGGGTGGCTCCTACGAGCAGTACTTC
TRBD1	TRBV29-1	.	TRBJ2-3	CSVAGQGTQYF	TGCAGCGTTGCGGGACAGGGGACGCAGTATTTT
.	TRBV9	.	TRBJ2-6	CASSVEGFGSNVLTF	TGTGCCAGCAGCGTAGAAGGGTTTGGGTCCAACGTCCTGACTTTC
TRBD1	TRBV7-9	.	TRBJ1-5	CASSNLTGRQPQHF	TGTGCCAGCAGCAATTTGACAGGGAGGCAGCCCCAGCATTTT
TRBD1	TRBV11-2	.	TRBJ2-7	CASSLDGDRPYEQYF	TGTGCCAGCAGCTTAGATGGGGACAGGCCCTACGAGCAGTACTTC
.	TRBV9	.	TRBJ2-1	CASSVDGRGALSYNEQFF	TGTGCCAGCAGCGTAGATGGGAGGGGGGCCCTCTCCTACAATGAGCAGTTCTTC
.	TRBV4-2	.	TRBJ2-1	CASSQGRWQGIDEQFF	TGTGCCAGCAGCCAAGGACGATGGCAGGGGATAGATGAGCAGTTCTTC
.	TRBV18	.	TRBJ1-5	CASSPQGSNQPQHF	TGTGCCAGCTCACCCCAGGGGAGCAATCAGCCCCAGCATTTT
.	TRBV4-3	.	TRBJ2-7	CASSQGTDLRGYEQYF	TGCGCCAGCAGCCAAGGCACCGATCTGCGGGGCTACGAGCAGTACTTC
.	TRBV30	.	TRBJ2-7	CAWSVVGDRDEQYF	TGTGCCTGGAGTGTAGTCGGGGATCGGGACGAGCAGTACTTC
TRBD1	TRBV7-9	.	TRBJ1-2	CASSFGTVYGYTF	TGTGCCAGCAGCTTCGGGACAGTCTATGGCTACACCTTC
.	TRBV6-5	.	TRBJ1-3	CASSYTLGGGNTIYF	TGTGCCAGCAGTTACACACTAGGGGGTGGAAACACCATATATTTT
.	TRBV25-1	.	TRBJ2-2	CASRRAGDTGELFF	TGTGCCAGCAGAAGGGCCGGGGACACCGGGGAGCTGTTTTTT
.	TRBV30	.	TRBJ1-1	CAHKKGLGNTEAFF	TGTGCCCATAAAAAAGGGTTGGGGAACACTGAAGCTTTCTTT
TRBD2	TRBV29-1	.	TRBJ2-3	CSVTGTSGGGGTQYF	TGCAGCGTCACCGGGACTAGCGGGGGAGGGGGTACGCAGTATTTT
.	TRBV30	.	TRBJ1-3	CAWSVSSYSGNTIYF	TGTGCCTGGAGTGTTTCGTCTTACTCTGGAAACACCATATATTTT
TRBD1	TRBV29-1	.	TRBJ1-4	CSVGQGRQEKLFF	TGCAGCGTTGGACAGGGGAGACAAGAAAAACTGTTTTTT
.	TRBV7-2	once	TRBJ1-1	CASSLIGRTEAFF	TGTGCCAGCAGCTTAATCGGGAGGACTGAAGCTTTCTTT